The 32 T cell receptor beta chains in this list originate from one sample, sequenced in a study of T cells in Graves' hyperthyroidism and ophthalmopathy. The CDR3 regions of TCR beta were amplified from RNA transcripts. HTBI primers were used for first-round RT-PCR of the TCR CDR3. TCRdb re-derived calls from the multiplex PCR reads in MiXCR, one entry per CDR3 protein. Here the sample spans 400,000 to 500,000 distinct CDR3 sequences, 14% to 15% being singletons. Sequencing was done on a sample of blood. These receptor sequences come from a man aged 18-30 years with Graves' ophthalmopathy.

The chain recombines TRBV20-1 with TRBJ2-3; 12 bases agree with TRBD2. Germline CDR1 and CDR2: DFQATT and SNEGSKA (reference sequence). This CDR3 comprises 18 residues. Trimming took 6 bases from V and 3 from J; bases not matched to a gene: 16. The chain's CDR3 is CSARLLAGGLMTTDTQYF. As DNA, the CDR3 is TGCAGTGCCAGACTCCTAGCGGGGGGGCTGATGACGACAGATACGCAGTATTTT.

This clonotype turned up a few times. The rearrangement joins TRBV2 to TRBJ1-6; the D gene is possibly TRBD1 (6 bases). Trimming left V 5 bases short and J 9 bases short, with 11 bases between. This CDR3 is 13 amino acids long. Germline V gene lookup returns CDR1 SNHLY and CDR2 FYNNEI. This chain's CDR3 is CASSPGVRSPLHF. In DNA form, the CDR3 reads TGTGCCAGCAGTCCAGGGGTTCGTTCACCCCTCCACTTT.

This clonotype has ten or more counts. J is TRBJ2-1 and V is TRBV2, with 8 nucleotides matching TRBD2. The CDR3 is made up of 15 amino acids. Looked up from germline, CDR1 is SNHLY and CDR2 is FYNNEI. V trimming: 3 bases; J trimming: 9 bases; junction bases outside the gene matches: 10. For the CDR3, the DNA is TGTGCCAGCAGTGAGCGGGAGGCCGGATATTTTGAGCAGTTCTTC. The encoded protein is CASSEREAGYFEQFF.

This clonotype occurred many times. The chain couples TRBV5-1 to TRBJ1-2; D remains unclear. The CDR3 spans 14 residues. V was shortened by 0 bases and J by 1 base, with 7 bases between the two germline ends. Looked up from germline, CDR1 is SGHRS and CDR2 is YFSETQ. The CDR3 DNA reads as TGCGCCAGCAGCTTGGCAGTTTATAACTATGGCTACACCTTC. It encodes CASSLAVYNYGYTF.

This clonotype was observed many times. V gene TRBV20-1 combines with J gene TRBJ1-5; tentatively, D is TRBD1 (6 bases). There are 15 residues in the CDR3. CDR1 and CDR2 from the germline V gene are DFQATT and SNEGSKA (reference sequence). V dropped 4 bases and J dropped 4 bases, with 17 bases sitting between them. The DNA for the CDR3 is TGCAGTGCTATAGGCTGGGGGCGAGGGAATCAGCCCCAGCATTTT. Amino acids: CSAIGWGRGNQPQHF.

This clonotype was seen ten or more times. J is TRBJ2-1 and V is TRBV20-1, with 13 bases identical to TRBD2. The trim removed 5 bases at V and 1 base at J, leaving 8 bases unmatched. The CDR3 length is 17 residues. Per germline, CDR1 DFQATT and CDR2 SNEGSKA (reference sequence). CDR3 protein: CSALPRTSGSSYNEQFF. DNA of the CDR3: TGCAGTGCTCTCCCCCGGACTAGCGGGAGTTCCTACAATGAGCAGTTCTTC.

There are many counts of this clonotype. This sequence joins TRBV5-1 and TRBJ2-3; 8 bases agree with TRBD1. V lost 3 bases, J lost 6 bases, and 6 bases stayed unmatched. The CDR3 spans 14 residues. CDR1 is SGHRS, CDR2 YFSETQ, per germline. CDR3 sequence reads: CASSYGQGRDTQYF. The CDR3 DNA sequence: TGCGCCAGCAGCTACGGACAGGGCCGCGATACGCAGTATTTT.

This clonotype was counted ten times or more. This chain links TRBV2 with TRBJ2-4; tentatively, D is TRBD2 (6 bases). This CDR3 is 13 amino acids long. From germline, CDR1 is SNHLY and CDR2 FYNNEI. The V end lost 8 bases, the J end lost 8 bases, and 16 bases lay between the germline ends. The DNA of the CDR3 is TGTGCCAGCCGCGTCGGGGGTCGTGACATTCAGTACTTC. Protein product: CASRVGGRDIQYF.

The genes are TRBV5-1 and TRBJ1-1; TRBD1 matches at 9 bases. Trimming removed 4 bases from V and 4 bases from J; junction bases left unmatched: 8. Germline V gives CDR1 SGHRS, CDR2 YFSETQ. This CDR3 is built from 15 residues. Here the CDR3 DNA reads TGCGCCAGCAGCACCGAGACAGGGGGGAGCACTGAAGCTTTCTTT. This encodes CASSTETGGSTEAFF.

The chain combines TRBV27 with TRBJ2-2, with 9 nucleotides matching TRBD2. The germline V gene encodes CDR1 MNHEY and CDR2 SMNVEV (reference sequence). This CDR3 contains 14 residues. V shed 6 bases and J 8 bases; nucleotides not matched to a gene: 7. The CDR3 DNA follows: TGTGCCAGCAGACTGACTAGCGGTTCGGGGGAGCTGTTTTTT. It encodes CASRLTSGSGELFF.

This clonotype was counted at least ten times. This chain uses TRBV20-1 with TRBJ2-3; D unresolved. Germline CDR1 and CDR2: DFQATT and SNEGSKA (reference sequence). This CDR3 contains 16 residues. V was trimmed by 0 bases and J by 0 bases, leaving 13 bases between them. The CDR3 nucleotides read TGCAGTGCTAGAGATGTAAAGCAGGCAAGCACAGATACGCAGTATTTT. Its translation: CSARDVKQASTDTQYF.

This clonotype was counted many times. The V call is TRBV6-2 or TRBV6-3, the J call TRBJ2-7; 16 nucleotides align to TRBD2. The length of the CDR3 is 15 residues. V was pared by 6 bases and J by 5 bases, with 4 bases of the junction left unmatched. Germline CDR1 reads MNHEY; CDR2 reads SVGEGT. The CDR3 DNA reads as TGTGCCAGCAGGGGACTAGCGGGAGGGCCCCACGAGCAGTACTTC. Protein product: CASRGLAGGPHEQYF.

This clonotype was recorded many times. The chain employs TRBV24-1 and TRBJ2-2; D remains ambiguous. CDR1 and CDR2 from the germline V gene are KGHDR and SFDVKD. The V and J ends lost 0 bases and 0 bases respectively, with 7 bases between them. The CDR3 spans 16 residues. CDR3 nucleotides: TGTGCCACCAGTGATTTGAGCACCGCGAACACCGGGGAGCTGTTTTTT. Translated, it gives CATSDLSTANTGELFF.

The sample holds one count of this clonotype. The genes are TRBV5-1 and TRBJ1-4; 8 nucleotides match TRBD1. Germline assignment: CDR1 SGHRS and CDR2 YFSETQ. The ends lost 2 bases at V and 8 bases at J; junction bases unmatched: 8. The CDR3 extends over 15 amino acids. The CDR3, as DNA: TGCGCCAGCAGCTTTTCCGGACAGGGAAGCGAAAAACTGTTTTTT. Its protein is CASSFSGQGSEKLFF.

Turning to this clonotype: Its ends do not fully match the called genes, so a read error is possible. The chain joins TRBV27 to TRBJ1-1; D is undetermined. This CDR3 comprises 17 residues. CDR1 and CDR2 (germline): MNHEY, SMNVEV (reference sequence). The CDR3 DNA is TGTGCCAGCAGTTTAAGGCCCGTTTTCCCCATGAACACTGGAGCTTTCTTT. It specifies CASSLRPVFPMNTGAFF.

The chain links TRBV27 to TRBJ1-4, with TRBD1 matching 8 bases. V gave up 5 bases and J gave up 8 bases; unmatched junction bases: 16. The V gene's germline CDR1 is MNHEY and CDR2 SMNVEV (reference sequence). This CDR3 has 17 residues. The CDR3 spells CASSNGQGDVLVEKLFF. The CDR3 DNA is TGTGCCAGCAGTAACGGACAGGGAGATGTTCTTGTCGAAAAACTGTTTTTT.

This clonotype was found many times. The chain uses TRBV30 and TRBJ1-2; D remains ambiguous. The CDR3 is 13 residues long. The germline V gene has CDR1 GTSNPN and CDR2 SVGIG (reference sequence). Between the trimmed V and J ends, which lost 2 bases and 4 bases, there was a span of 11 bases. The CDR3 DNA reads as TGTGCCTGGAGTCCCAAGTCTCGCTATGGCTACACCTTC. Its translation: CAWSPKSRYGYTF.

Only a few counts were recorded for this clonotype. The V call is TRBV4-2, the J call TRBJ2-3, with 8 bases identical to TRBD2. The V and J ends lost 3 bases and 2 bases, in that order; junction bases with no gene match: 10. The germline CDR1 and CDR2 sequences are LGHNA and YNFKEQ. The CDR3 covers 17 residues. CDR3 DNA sequence: TGTGCCAGCAGCCAGGGGTTCAGCGGGAGTACCACAGATACGCAGTATTTT. Translated, it gives CASSQGFSGSTTDTQYF.

This chain connects TRBV20-1 to TRBJ1-2, with D possibly being TRBD1 (5 bases). The V and J ends lost 5 bases and 2 bases respectively, with 15 bases between them. The CDR3 is made up of 14 amino acids. Germline V gene lookup returns CDR1 DFQATT and CDR2 SNEGSKA (reference sequence). CDR3 DNA: TGCAGTGCTCCCGCTCGGACAAGGAACTATGGCTACACCTTC. Protein: CSAPARTRNYGYTF.

This clonotype was seen a handful of times. The V call is TRBV5-6, the J call TRBJ2-2, with 15 bases aligning to TRBD2. With V trimmed by 3 bases and J by 5 bases, 8 bases remained unmatched. Germline V gene sequence: CDR1 SGHDT, CDR2 YYEEEE. CDR3 length: 18 residues. For the CDR3, the DNA is TGTGCCAGCAGCTGGACTAGCGGGAGGGCCTTGAGGACCGGGGAGCTGTTTTTT. Translating it yields CASSWTSGRALRTGELFF.

There are many counts of this clonotype. The rearrangement uses TRBV3-1 and TRBJ1-2; D is unclear. V was pared by 2 bases and J by 4 bases, with 8 bases between. Germline CDR1 is LGHDT and CDR2 is YNNKEL (reference sequence). The CDR3 spans 13 residues. CDR3 residues: CASSQPDLYGYTF. CDR3 bases: TGTGCCAGCAGCCAACCGGACCTCTATGGCTACACCTTC.

This clonotype was counted a few times. The chain carries TRBV6-1 and TRBJ2-1; 12 bases align to TRBD2. The CDR3 runs to 15 residues. Germline CDR1 is MNHNS and CDR2 is SASEGT. Germline trimming cut 6 bases from V and 11 bases from J; bases unmatched to any gene: 11. The CDR3 is CASSRTLAGGPQQFF. The CDR3 DNA reads as TGTGCCAGCAGCAGGACTCTAGCGGGAGGGCCTCAGCAGTTCTTC.

This clonotype was detected a few times. The V gene is TRBV5-1, the J gene TRBJ2-7; 9 bases align to TRBD1. Germline lookup yields CDR1 SGHRS and CDR2 YFSETQ. The CDR3 has 14 amino acids. V was pared by 4 bases and J by 4 bases, with 6 bases of the junction left unmatched. As DNA, the CDR3 is TGCGCCAGCAGCGGGGAGACAGGGGGGTACGAGCAGTACTTC. This sequence encodes CASSGETGGYEQYF.

In this sample, this clonotype turned up many times. The rearrangement uses TRBV13 and TRBJ2-4; tentative D call: TRBD2 (6 bases). In germline, CDR1 is PRHDT, CDR2 FYEKMQ (reference sequence). The length of the CDR3 is 12 residues. V gave up 4 bases and J gave up 5 bases, with 6 bases separating them. In DNA form, the CDR3 reads TGTGCCAGCAGCTGGGGGGAAAACATTCAGTACTTC. It yields the protein CASSWGENIQYF. Based on the CDR3 plus reference TRBV13 and TRBJ2-4, the full variable domain is AAGVIQSPRHLIKEKRETATLKCYPIPRHDTVYWYQQGPGQDPQFLISFYEKMQSDKGSIPDRFSAQQFSDYHSELNMSSLELGDSALYFCASSWGENIQYFGAGTRLSVL.

This clonotype was seen only a few times. The gene calls are TRBV9 and TRBJ2-3; D is possibly TRBD2 (6 bases). Germline-derived CDR1 and CDR2 are SGDLS and YYNGEE. The CDR3 sequence is 14 residues long. Trimming took off 0 bases at V and 8 bases at J, with 13 bases between the two ends. The CDR3, as DNA: TGTGCCAGCAGCGTAGTCGGCGGGATGGGTACGCAGTATTTT. It codes for CASSVVGGMGTQYF. The full variable domain, with the rest looked up from reference TRBV9 and TRBJ2-3, is DSGVTQTPKHLITATGQRVTLRCSPRSGDLSVYWYQQSLDQGLQFLIQYYNGEERAKGNILERFSAQQFPDLHSELNLSSLELGDSALYFCASSVVGGMGTQYFGPGTRLTVL.

This clonotype was detected ten times or more. This rearrangement joins TRBV12-3 or TRBV12-4 to TRBJ2-7; 7 positions agree with TRBD1. The V gene end was trimmed by 7 bases and the J gene end by 6 bases; junction bases not matched to a gene: 6. This CDR3 comprises 12 residues. The CDR3, as DNA: TGTGCCAGCAAGCGTGACAGGGCCGAGCAGTACTTC. Its protein is CASKRDRAEQYF.

J is TRBJ2-3 and V is TRBV27; D is uncertain. Trimming pared 6 bases from V and 0 bases from J, leaving 7 bases between. CDR1 is MNHEY and CDR2 is SMNVEV in the germline V gene (reference sequence). The length of the CDR3 is 13 residues. The CDR3 bases are TGTGCCAGCAGAAAACCAAGCACAGATACGCAGTATTTT. Translating gives CASRKPSTDTQYF.

In its sample, this clonotype was seen many times. V is TRBV6-1 and J is TRBJ2-5; 12 nucleotides agree with TRBD2. Germline CDR1 reads MNHNS; CDR2 reads SASEGT. The length of the CDR3 is 15 residues. J gave up 7 bases and V 7 bases, and 10 bases lay outside the gene matches. The CDR3 here is CASTPGLAGTGTQYF. CDR3 sequence (DNA): TGTGCCAGCACCCCAGGACTAGCGGGGACAGGGACCCAGTACTTC.

The sample holds many counts of this clonotype. The chain has TRBV6-2 or TRBV6-3 and TRBJ1-1, with D unclear. Between the trimmed V and J ends, which lost 2 bases and 2 bases, there was a span of 6 bases. Germline-derived CDR1 and CDR2 are MNHEY and SVGEGT. The CDR3 length is 13 residues. The chain's CDR3 is CASSYGSNTEAFF. The CDR3 coding sequence is TGTGCCAGCAGTTACGGGTCTAACACTGAAGCTTTCTTT.

This clonotype was seen many times. The rearrangement joins TRBV20-1 to TRBJ2-7; 9 bases are shared with TRBD2. Trimming removed 0 bases from V and 4 bases from J; junction bases left unmatched: 4. CDR3 length equals 14 residues. Looked up from germline, CDR1 is DFQATT and CDR2 is SNEGSKA (reference sequence). The CDR3 loop reads CSARDPSGKYEQYF. CDR3 coding DNA: TGCAGTGCTAGAGACCCTAGCGGGAAATACGAGCAGTACTTC.

In this sample, this clonotype turned up many times. The rearrangement joins TRBV18 to TRBJ2-1; D uncertain. From germline, CDR1 is KGHSH and CDR2 LQKENI. Trimming took 4 bases from V and 2 from J, leaving 15 bases between them. CDR3 length equals 16 residues. The CDR3 DNA is TGTGCCAGCTCACAGACACTATGGTTGGCCTACAATGAGCAGTTCTTC. It translates to CASSQTLWLAYNEQFF.

This clonotype was recorded many times. The chain recombines TRBV7-9 with TRBJ1-2, with 8 bases that match TRBD1. In germline, CDR1 is SEHNR, CDR2 FQNEAQ (reference sequence). Trimming took 2 bases from V and 7 from J; bases not matched to a gene: 6. The CDR3 is made up of 14 amino acids. The CDR3, as DNA: TGTGCCAGCAGCTTATCCGGCAGGGGGCCTGGCTACACCTTC. Translating it yields CASSLSGRGPGYTF.